This T cell receptor (beta chain) was profiled in a study of T cell responses to AZD1222 COVID-19 vaccine. Study-wide results and limits: Among AZD1222 vaccinees, only six were seropositive at baseline. After the peak T cell response, and only then, were repertoires sampled. Among the donors, most were white British and more were female, and clonal diversity was possibly underestimated.

As to this clone: Its antigen is unknown.

Profiling relied on immunoSEQ multiplex PCR, and the TCRdb table lists in-frame clones only, not all of them. Of 100,000 to 150,000 clones listed, approximately 91% are singletons. Germline-derived CDR1 and CDR2 are SGHAT and FQNNGV. Trimming pared 5 bases from V and 0 bases from J, leaving 11 bases between. CDR3 length: 14 amino acids. The chain employs TRBV11-2 and TRBJ2-7; D possibly matches TRBD1 or TRBD2 (5 bases each). The sample was peripheral blood, taken 28 days after the second AZD1222 dose. This receptor was taken from an adult who received the AZD1222 COVID-19 vaccine. The CDR3 protein is CASSTPGTSYEQYF. CDR3 DNA: TGTGCCAGCAGCACTCCCGGGACCTCCTACGAGCAGTACTTC.